Listed here is a single T cell receptor beta chain. The antigen remains unidentified. Method: immunoSEQ multiplex PCR; TCRdb's copy keeps in-frame clones and lacks some. The sample contains roughly 57,000 clones, roughly 77% of which appear only once. The source of the sample is a study of vaccination effects on CD4 cells after COVID-19. Ahead of sequencing, the ViraFEST assay grew antigen-specific CD4+ T cells using viral peptide pools. Investigators separated out CD4+ T cells once around 10 days of culture had passed. By PCR, the person was confirmed to have had SARS-CoV-2 infection between March and December 2020. Germline V gene lookup returns CDR1 SGHRS and CDR2 YFSETQ. V lost 4 bases and J lost 2; bases outside the gene matches: 12. The length of the CDR3 is 18 residues.

This sequence originates from a human donor who had a prior SARS-CoV-2 infection. Material: CD4+ T cells from PBMCs cultured with HIV peptides, obtained before COVID-19 vaccination. Subset in this sample: HIV-1 Nef peptide pool negative control/reference culture. The V and J genes are TRBV5-1 and TRBJ2-1; 10 bases align to TRBD2. The chain's CDR3 is CASSPDFSGGATYNEQFF. The CDR3 nucleotides are TGCGCCAGCAGCCCGGATTTCAGCGGGGGGGCCACCTACAATGAGCAGTTCTTC. Full variable domain (outside the CDR3, taken from reference TRBV5-1 and TRBJ2-1): KAGVTQTPRYLIKTRGQQVTLSCSPISGHRSVSWYQQTPGQGLQFLFEYFSETQRNKGNFPGRFSGRQFSNSRSEMNVSTLELGDSALYLCASSPDFSGGATYNEQFFGPGTRLTVL.